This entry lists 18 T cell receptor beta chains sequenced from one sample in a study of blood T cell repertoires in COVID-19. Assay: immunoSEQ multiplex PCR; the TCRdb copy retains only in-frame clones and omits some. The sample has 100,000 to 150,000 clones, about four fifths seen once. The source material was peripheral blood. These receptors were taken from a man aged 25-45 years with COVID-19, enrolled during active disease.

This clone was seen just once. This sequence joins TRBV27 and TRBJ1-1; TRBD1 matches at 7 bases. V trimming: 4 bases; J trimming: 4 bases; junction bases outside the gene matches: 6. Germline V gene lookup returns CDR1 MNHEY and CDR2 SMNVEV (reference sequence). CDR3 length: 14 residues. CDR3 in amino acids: CASSSTGSVTEAFF. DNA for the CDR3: TGTGCCAGCAGTTCGACAGGGTCGGTCACTGAAGCTTTCTTT.

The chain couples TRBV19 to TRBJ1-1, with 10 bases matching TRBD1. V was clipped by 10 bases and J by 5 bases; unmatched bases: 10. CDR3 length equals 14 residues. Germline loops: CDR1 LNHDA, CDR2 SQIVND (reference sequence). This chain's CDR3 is CATHGGTGVTEAFF. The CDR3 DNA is TGTGCCACCCACGGCGGGACAGGGGTGACTGAAGCTTTCTTT.

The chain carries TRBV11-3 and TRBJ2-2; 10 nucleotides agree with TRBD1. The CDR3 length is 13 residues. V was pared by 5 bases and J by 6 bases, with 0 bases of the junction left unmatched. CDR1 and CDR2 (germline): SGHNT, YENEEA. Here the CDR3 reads CASSGQGAGELFF. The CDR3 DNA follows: TGTGCCAGCAGCGGACAGGGGGCCGGGGAGCTGTTTTTT.

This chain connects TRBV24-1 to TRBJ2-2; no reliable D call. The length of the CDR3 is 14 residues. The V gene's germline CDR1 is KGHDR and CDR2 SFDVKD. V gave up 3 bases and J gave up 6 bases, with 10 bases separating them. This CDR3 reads CATSDIRSPGELFF. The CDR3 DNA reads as TGTGCCACCAGTGATATTCGGTCCCCCGGGGAGCTGTTTTTT.

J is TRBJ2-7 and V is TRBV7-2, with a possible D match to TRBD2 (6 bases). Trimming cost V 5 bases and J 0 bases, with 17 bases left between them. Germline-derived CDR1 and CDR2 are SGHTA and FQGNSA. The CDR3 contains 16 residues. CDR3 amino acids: CASSLGTPVNSYEQYF. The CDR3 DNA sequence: TGTGCCAGCAGCCTAGGGACTCCAGTCAACTCCTACGAGCAGTACTTC. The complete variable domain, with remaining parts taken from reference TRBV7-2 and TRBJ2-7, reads GAGVSQSPSNKVTEKGKDVELRCDPISGHTALYWYRQSLGQGLEFLIYFQGNSAPDKSGLPSDRFSAERTGGSVSTLTIQRTQQEDSAVYLCASSLGTPVNSYEQYFGPGTRLTVT.

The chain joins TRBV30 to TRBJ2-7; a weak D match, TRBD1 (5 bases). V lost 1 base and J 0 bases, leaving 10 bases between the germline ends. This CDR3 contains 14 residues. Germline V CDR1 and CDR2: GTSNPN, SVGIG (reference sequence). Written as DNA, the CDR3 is TGTGCCTGGAGTGCCTCAGGGTACTCCTACGAGCAGTACTTC. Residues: CAWSASGYSYEQYF.

CDR3 in DNA: TGTGCCAGCAGTTTGCGACAGGGTTGGGAGACCCAGTACTTC. Protein product: CASSLRQGWETQYF. The chain is built from TRBV6-5 and TRBJ2-5, with 7 positions matching TRBD1. With V trimmed by 4 bases and J by 5 bases, 7 bases remained unmatched. Germline assignment: CDR1 MNHEY and CDR2 SVGAGI. This CDR3 comprises 14 residues.

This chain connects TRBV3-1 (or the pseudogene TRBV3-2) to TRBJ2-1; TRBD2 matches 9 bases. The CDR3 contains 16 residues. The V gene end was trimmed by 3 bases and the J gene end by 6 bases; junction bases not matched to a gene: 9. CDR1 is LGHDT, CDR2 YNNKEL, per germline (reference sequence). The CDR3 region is CASSQNKGTSINEQFF. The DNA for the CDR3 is TGTGCCAGCAGCCAGAATAAAGGGACTAGCATCAATGAGCAGTTCTTC.

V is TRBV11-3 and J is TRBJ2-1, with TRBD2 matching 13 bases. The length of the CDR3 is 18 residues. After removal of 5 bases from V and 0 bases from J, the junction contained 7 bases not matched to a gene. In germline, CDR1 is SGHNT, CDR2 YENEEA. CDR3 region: CASSRGLAGASSYNEQFF. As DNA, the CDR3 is TGTGCCAGCAGCCGTGGACTAGCGGGGGCGAGCTCCTACAATGAGCAGTTCTTC.

This chain's CDR3 is CSVQGLTNEKLFF. As DNA, the CDR3 is TGCAGCGTTCAGGGTCTAACTAATGAAAAACTGTTTTTT. The V gene is TRBV29-1, the J gene TRBJ1-4; perhaps TRBD1 as D (5 bases). The V gene's germline CDR1 is SQVTM and CDR2 ANQGSEA. V was clipped by 5 bases and J by 1 base, with 8 bases between them. The CDR3 consists of 13 residues.

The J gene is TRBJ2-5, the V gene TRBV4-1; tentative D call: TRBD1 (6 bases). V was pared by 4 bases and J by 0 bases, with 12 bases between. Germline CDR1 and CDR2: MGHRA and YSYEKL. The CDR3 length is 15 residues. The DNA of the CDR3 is TGCGCCAGCAGCCCCACGGACAGTTACCAAGAGACCCAGTACTTC. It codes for CASSPTDSYQETQYF.

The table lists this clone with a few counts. The CDR3 region has the DNA TGTGCCAGTAGTGCCCTTGGGGGAGGGCCGATCGGGGAGCTGTTTTTT. Encoded protein: CASSALGGGPIGELFF. The chain combines TRBV19 with TRBJ2-2; 7 bases agree with TRBD2. This CDR3 region has 16 residues. The junction had 13 bases not matched to a gene; V was cut back by 5 bases and J by 7 bases. Germline V gene sequence: CDR1 LNHDA, CDR2 SQIVND (reference sequence).

CDR3 DNA sequence: TGTGCCAGTAGTACCCTAGCGGGAGGCCTCCGCAATGAGCAGTTCTTC. As protein: CASSTLAGGLRNEQFF. The V and J genes are TRBV19 and TRBJ2-1; the match to TRBD2 covers 11 bases. Germline values: CDR1 LNHDA, CDR2 SQIVND (reference sequence). The CDR3 has 16 amino acids. The V segment lost 4 bases and the J segment 6 bases; nucleotides outside the gene matches: 8.

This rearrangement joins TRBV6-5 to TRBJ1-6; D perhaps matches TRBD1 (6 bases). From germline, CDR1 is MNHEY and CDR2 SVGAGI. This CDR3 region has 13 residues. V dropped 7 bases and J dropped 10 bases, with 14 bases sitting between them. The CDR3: CASTPTGRSPLHF. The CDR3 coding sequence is TGTGCCAGCACCCCGACAGGTCGATCACCCCTCCACTTT.

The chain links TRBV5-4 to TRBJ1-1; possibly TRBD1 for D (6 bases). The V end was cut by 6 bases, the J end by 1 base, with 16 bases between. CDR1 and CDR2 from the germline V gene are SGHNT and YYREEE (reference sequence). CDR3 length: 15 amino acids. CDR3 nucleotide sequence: TGTGCCAGCACCTTTTACAGGGAAGGGAACACTGAAGCTTTCTTT. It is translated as CASTFYREGNTEAFF. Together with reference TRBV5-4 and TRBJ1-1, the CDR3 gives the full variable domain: ETGVTQSPTHLIKTRGQQVTLRCSSQSGHNTVSWYQQALGQGPQFIFQYYREEENGRGNFPPRFSGLQFPNYSSELNVNALELDDSALYLCASTFYREGNTEAFFGQGTRLTVV.

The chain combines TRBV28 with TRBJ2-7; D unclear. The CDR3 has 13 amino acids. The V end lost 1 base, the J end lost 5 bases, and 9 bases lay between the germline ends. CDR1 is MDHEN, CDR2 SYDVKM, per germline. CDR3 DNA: TGTGCCAGCAGTTTATTGGGCACTCACGAGCAGTACTTC. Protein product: CASSLLGTHEQYF.

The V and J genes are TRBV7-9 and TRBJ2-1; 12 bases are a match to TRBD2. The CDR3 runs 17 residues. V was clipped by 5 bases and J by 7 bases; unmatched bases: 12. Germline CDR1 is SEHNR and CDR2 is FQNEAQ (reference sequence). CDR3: CASSPPLGLAGGNEQFF. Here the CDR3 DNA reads TGTGCCAGCAGCCCCCCCTTGGGTCTAGCGGGAGGGAATGAGCAGTTCTTC. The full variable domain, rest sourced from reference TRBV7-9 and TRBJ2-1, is DTGVSQNPRHKITKRGQNVTFRCDPISEHNRLYWYRQTLGQGPEFLTYFQNEAQLEKSRLLSDRFSAERPKGSFSTLEIQRTEQGDSAMYLCASSPPLGLAGGNEQFFGPGTRLTVL.

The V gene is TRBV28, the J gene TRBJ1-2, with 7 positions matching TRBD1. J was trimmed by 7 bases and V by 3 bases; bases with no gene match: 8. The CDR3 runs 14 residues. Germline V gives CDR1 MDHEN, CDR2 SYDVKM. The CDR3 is CASSFSRGLGGYTF. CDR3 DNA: TGTGCCAGCAGTTTTTCCAGGGGGTTGGGTGGCTACACCTTC.